This T cell receptor (beta chain) was documented in a study of blood T cell repertoires in COVID-19. TCRdb's copy holds only in-frame clones and misses some; the assay was immunoSEQ multiplex PCR. The data hold over 250,000 clones, with 88% observed a single time. This CDR3 region has 13 residues. Between the trimmed V and J ends, which lost 1 base and 4 bases, there was a span of 5 bases. Germline CDR1 reads SGHTA; CDR2 reads FQGTGA. The sample consisted of PBMCs or T cells enriched from blood (not recorded which). This receptor was identified in a woman aged 30 to 39 who had recovered from COVID-19. The chain recombines TRBV7-3 with TRBJ1-5; D call uncertain. The CDR3 here is CASSLNSNQPQHF. Here the CDR3 DNA reads TGTGCCAGCAGCTTAAACTCAAATCAGCCCCAGCATTTT.